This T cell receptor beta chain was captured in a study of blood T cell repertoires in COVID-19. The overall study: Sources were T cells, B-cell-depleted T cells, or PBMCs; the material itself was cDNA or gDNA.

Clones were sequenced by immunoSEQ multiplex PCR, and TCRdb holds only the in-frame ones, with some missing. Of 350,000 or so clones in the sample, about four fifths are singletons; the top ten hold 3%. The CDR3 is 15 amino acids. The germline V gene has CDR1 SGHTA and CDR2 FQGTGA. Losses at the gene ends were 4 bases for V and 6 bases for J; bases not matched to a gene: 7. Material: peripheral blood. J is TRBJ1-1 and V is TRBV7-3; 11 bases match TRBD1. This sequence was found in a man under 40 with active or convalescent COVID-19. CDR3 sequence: CASSYPDRGRAEAFF. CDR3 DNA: TGTGCCAGCAGCTACCCGGACAGGGGGCGGGCTGAAGCTTTCTTT.